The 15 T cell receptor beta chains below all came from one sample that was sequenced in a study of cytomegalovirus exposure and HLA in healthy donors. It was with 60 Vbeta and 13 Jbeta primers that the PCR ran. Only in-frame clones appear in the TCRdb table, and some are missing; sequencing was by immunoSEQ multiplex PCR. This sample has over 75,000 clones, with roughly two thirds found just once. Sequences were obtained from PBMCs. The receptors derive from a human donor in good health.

CDR3 sequence: CASSSQRTSIGNIQYF. The CDR3 DNA reads as TGTGCCAGCAGCTCTCAAAGGACTAGCATCGGAAACATTCAGTACTTC. J is TRBJ2-4 and V is TRBV13, with 8 bases matching TRBD2. The V gene end was trimmed by 4 bases and the J gene end by 6 bases; junction bases not matched to a gene: 11. Germline V gene lookup returns CDR1 PRHDT and CDR2 FYEKMQ (reference sequence). The CDR3 is 16 residues long. Drawing the rest from reference TRBV13 and TRBJ2-4, the complete variable domain is AAGVIQSPRHLIKEKRETATLKCYPIPRHDTVYWYQQGPGQDPQFLISFYEKMQSDKGSIPDRFSAQQFSDYHSELNMSSLELGDSALYFCASSSQRTSIGNIQYFGAGTRLSVL.

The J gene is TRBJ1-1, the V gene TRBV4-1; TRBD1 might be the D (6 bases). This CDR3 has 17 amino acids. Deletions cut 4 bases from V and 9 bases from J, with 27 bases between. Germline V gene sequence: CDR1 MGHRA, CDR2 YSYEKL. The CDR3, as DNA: TGCGCCAGCAGCCTACGCCAGGTGAGTGAGACAGGATCCCAAGCTTTCTTT. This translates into CASSLRQVSETGSQAFF.

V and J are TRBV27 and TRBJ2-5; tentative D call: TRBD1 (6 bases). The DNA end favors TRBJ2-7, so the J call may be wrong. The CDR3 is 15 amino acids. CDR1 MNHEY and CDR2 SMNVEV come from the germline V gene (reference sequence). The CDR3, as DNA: TGTGCCAGCAGTGGAATGGACAGTTTCTCCTACGAGCAGTACTTC. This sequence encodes CASSGMDSFSYEQYF.

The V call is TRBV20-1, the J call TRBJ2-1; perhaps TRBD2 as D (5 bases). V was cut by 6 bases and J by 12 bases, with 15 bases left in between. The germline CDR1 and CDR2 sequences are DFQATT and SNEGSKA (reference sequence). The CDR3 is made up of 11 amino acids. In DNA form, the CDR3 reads TGCAGTGCCCAAGACCACGAGGGGCAGTTCTTC. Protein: CSAQDHEGQFF.

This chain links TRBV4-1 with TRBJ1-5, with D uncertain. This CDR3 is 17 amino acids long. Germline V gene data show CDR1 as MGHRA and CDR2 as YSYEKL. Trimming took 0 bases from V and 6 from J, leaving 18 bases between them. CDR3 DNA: TGCGCCAGCAGCCAAGAAGCCCTGGCGGGGTTTACTCAGCCCCAGCATTTT. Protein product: CASSQEALAGFTQPQHF.

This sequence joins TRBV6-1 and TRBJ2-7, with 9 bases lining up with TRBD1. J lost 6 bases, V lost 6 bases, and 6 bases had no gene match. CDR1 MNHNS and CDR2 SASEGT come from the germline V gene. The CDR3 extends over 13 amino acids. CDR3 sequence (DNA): TGTGCCAGCAGCCCCGGGACAGGGACCGAGCAGTACTTC. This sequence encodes CASSPGTGTEQYF.

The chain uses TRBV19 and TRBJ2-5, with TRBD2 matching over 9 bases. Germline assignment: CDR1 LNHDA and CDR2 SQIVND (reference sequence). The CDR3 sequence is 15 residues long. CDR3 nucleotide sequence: TGTGCTACAACGACAGCGGGGGGTGTGGGAGAGACCCAGTACTTC. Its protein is CATTTAGGVGETQYF.

DNA of the CDR3: TGTGCCAGCAGACAAGGCGGGGCAGATACGCAGTATTTT. Amino acid sequence: CASRQGGADTQYF. The rearrangement links TRBV7-9 to TRBJ2-3, with TRBD2 as a possible D gene (6 bases). Germline V gives CDR1 SEHNR, CDR2 FQNEAQ (reference sequence). The CDR3 contains 13 residues. V was cut by 6 bases and J by 4 bases, with 11 bases left in between.

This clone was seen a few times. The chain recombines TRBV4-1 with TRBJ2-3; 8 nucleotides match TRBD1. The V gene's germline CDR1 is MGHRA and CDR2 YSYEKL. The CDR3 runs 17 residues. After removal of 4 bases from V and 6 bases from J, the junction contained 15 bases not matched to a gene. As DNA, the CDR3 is TGCGCCAGCAGCCCCATCCCTTTAGCAGGGGGCTTGGATACGCAGTATTTT. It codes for CASSPIPLAGGLDTQYF.

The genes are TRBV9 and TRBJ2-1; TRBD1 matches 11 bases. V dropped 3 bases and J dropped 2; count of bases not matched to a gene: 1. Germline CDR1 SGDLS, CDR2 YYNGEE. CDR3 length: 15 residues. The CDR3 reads CASSEGQGAYNEQFF. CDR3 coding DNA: TGTGCCAGCAGCGAGGGACAGGGGGCCTACAATGAGCAGTTCTTC.

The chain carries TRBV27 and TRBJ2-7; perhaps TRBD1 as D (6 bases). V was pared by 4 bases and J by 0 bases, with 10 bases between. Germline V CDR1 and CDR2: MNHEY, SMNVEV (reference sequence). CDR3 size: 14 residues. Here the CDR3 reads CASSSGQSSYEQYF. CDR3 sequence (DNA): TGTGCCAGCAGTTCCGGACAGTCCTCCTACGAGCAGTACTTC.

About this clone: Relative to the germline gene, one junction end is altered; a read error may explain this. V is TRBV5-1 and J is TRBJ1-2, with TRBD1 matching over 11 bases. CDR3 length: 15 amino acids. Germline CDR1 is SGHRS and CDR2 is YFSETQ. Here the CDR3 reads CASSWDRGMAYDYTF. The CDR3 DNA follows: TGCGCCAGCAGCTGGGACAGGGGGATGGCCTATGACTACACCTTC.

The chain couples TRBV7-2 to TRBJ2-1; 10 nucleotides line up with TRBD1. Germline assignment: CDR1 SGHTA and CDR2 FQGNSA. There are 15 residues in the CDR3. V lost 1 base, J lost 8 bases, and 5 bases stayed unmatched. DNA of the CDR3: TGTGCCAGCAGCTTAGGACAGGGGGCTTGGGATGAGCAGTTCTTC. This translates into CASSLGQGAWDEQFF.

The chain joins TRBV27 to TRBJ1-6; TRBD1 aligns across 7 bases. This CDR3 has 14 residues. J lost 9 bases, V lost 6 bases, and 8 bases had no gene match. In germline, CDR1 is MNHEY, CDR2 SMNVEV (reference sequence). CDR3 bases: TGTGCCAGCAGAGTCGACAGGGCGGCTTCACCCCTCCACTTT. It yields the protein CASRVDRAASPLHF.

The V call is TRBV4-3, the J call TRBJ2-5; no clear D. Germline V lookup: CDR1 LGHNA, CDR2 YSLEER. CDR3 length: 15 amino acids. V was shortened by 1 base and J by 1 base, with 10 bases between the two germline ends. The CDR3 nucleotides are TGCGCCAGCAGCCAAGGACCTACTACCCAAGAGACCCAGTACTTC. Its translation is CASSQGPTTQETQYF.